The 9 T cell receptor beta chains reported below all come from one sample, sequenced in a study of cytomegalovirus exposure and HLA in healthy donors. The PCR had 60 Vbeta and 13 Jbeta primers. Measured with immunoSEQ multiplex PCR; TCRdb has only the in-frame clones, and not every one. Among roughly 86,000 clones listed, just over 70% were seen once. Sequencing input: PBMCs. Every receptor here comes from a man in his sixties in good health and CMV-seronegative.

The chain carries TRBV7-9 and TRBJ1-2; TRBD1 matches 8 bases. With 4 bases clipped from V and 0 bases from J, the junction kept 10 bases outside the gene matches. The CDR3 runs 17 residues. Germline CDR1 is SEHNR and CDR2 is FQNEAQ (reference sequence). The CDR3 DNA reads TGTGCCAGCAGCTCTCCCGGGACAGGAGAAGCTAACTATGGCTACACCTTC. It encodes CASSSPGTGEANYGYTF.

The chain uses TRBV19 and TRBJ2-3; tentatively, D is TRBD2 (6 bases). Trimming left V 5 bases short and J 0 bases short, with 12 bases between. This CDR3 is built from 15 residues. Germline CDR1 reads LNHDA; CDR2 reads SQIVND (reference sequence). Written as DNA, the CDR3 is TGTGCCAGTAGTTCTATAGCGGTTAGCACAGATACGCAGTATTTT. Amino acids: CASSSIAVSTDTQYF. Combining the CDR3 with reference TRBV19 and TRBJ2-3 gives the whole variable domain DGGITQSPKYLFRKEGQNVTLSCEQNLNHDAMYWYRQDPGQGLRLIYYSQIVNDFQKGDIAEGYSVSREKKESFPLTVTSAQKNPTAFYLCASSSIAVSTDTQYFGPGTRLTVL.

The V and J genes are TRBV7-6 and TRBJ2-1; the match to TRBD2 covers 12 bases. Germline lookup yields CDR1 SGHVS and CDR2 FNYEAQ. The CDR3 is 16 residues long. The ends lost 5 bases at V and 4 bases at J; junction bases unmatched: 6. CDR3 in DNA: TGTGCCAGCAGCCAAGCGACTAGCGGGAGATACAATGAGCAGTTCTTC. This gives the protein CASSQATSGRYNEQFF.

CDR3 nucleotides: TGCGCCAGCAGCTTGGCGGCTAGCGGGACGACAGATACGCAGTATTTT. It is translated as CASSLAASGTTDTQYF. The V call is TRBV5-1, the J call TRBJ2-3, with 9 positions matching TRBD2. The V gene end was trimmed by 0 bases and the J gene end by 3 bases; junction bases not matched to a gene: 5. Germline values: CDR1 SGHRS, CDR2 YFSETQ. The CDR3 consists of 16 residues.

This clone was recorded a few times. CDR3: CASSLGSRRGYTF. The CDR3 DNA follows: TGTGCCAGCAGCTTAGGGTCAAGGCGGGGCTACACCTTC. The chain couples TRBV7-6 to TRBJ1-2; D is uncertain. The CDR3 is 13 amino acids. V was trimmed by 1 base and J by 8 bases, leaving 11 bases between them. The germline V gene has CDR1 SGHVS and CDR2 FNYEAQ.

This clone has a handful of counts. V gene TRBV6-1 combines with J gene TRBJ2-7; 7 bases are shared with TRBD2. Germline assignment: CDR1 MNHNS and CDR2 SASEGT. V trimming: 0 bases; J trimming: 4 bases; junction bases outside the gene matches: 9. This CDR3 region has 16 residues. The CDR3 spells CASSEAHSSGSYEQYF. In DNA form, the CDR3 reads TGTGCCAGCAGTGAAGCCCATTCTAGCGGAAGTTACGAGCAGTACTTC.

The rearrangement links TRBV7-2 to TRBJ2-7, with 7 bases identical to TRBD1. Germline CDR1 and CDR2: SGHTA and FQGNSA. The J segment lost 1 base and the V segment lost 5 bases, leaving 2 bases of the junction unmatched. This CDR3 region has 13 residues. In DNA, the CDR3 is TGTGCCAGCAGCGCGGACAGGTCCTACGAGCAGTACTTC. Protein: CASSADRSYEQYF.

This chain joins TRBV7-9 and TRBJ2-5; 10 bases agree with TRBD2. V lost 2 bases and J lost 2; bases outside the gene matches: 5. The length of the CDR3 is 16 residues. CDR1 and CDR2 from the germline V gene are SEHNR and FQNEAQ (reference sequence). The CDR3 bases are TGTGCCAGCAGCTTAAAAGGGACTAGCGATCAAGAGACCCAGTACTTC. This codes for CASSLKGTSDQETQYF.

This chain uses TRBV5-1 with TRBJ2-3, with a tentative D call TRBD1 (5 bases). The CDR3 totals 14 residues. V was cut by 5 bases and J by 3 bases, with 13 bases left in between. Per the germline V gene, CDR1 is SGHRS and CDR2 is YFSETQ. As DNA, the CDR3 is TGCGCCAGCAGTGACCAGGGAAATACAGATACGCAGTATTTT. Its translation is CASSDQGNTDTQYF. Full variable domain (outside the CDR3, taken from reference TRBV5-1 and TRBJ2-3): KAGVTQTPRYLIKTRGQQVTLSCSPISGHRSVSWYQQTPGQGLQFLFEYFSETQRNKGNFPGRFSGRQFSNSRSEMNVSTLELGDSALYLCASSDQGNTDTQYFGPGTRLTVL.